Below are 17 T cell receptor beta chains sequenced from a single sample in a study of Ad26.COV2.S vaccination and SARS-CoV-2 variants. Profiling relied on immunoSEQ multiplex PCR, and the TCRdb table lists in-frame clones only, not all of them. In the table there are roughly 250,000 clones, approximately 88% of which are singletons. Treatment of the sample: 19 received Ad26.COV2.S at low or high dose, single or two shots; roughly five received placebo; per-sample allocation not given. Samples were taken on day 63 after the first vaccine or placebo injection. Sequencing was performed on peripheral blood, taken in a trial of Ad26.COV2.S vaccine versus placebo. The receptors come from a person aged 18-65 years who received the Ad26.COV2.S COVID-19 vaccine or a placebo.

This clone was counted once. The genes are TRBV6-5 and TRBJ2-7, with 7 bases that match TRBD1. V trimming: 10 bases; J trimming: 4 bases; junction bases outside the gene matches: 13. Germline V lookup: CDR1 MNHEY, CDR2 SVGAGI. This CDR3 has 14 amino acids. CDR3 nucleotides: TGTGCCACACAAACCGGGACAGCAAATTACGAGCAGTACTTC. Translation: CATQTGTANYEQYF.

The chain combines TRBV18 with TRBJ1-5; a weak D match, TRBD1 (5 bases). The CDR3 spans 14 residues. Trimming left V 6 bases short and J 4 bases short, with 13 bases between. The germline gives CDR1 KGHSH, CDR2 LQKENI. CDR3 coding DNA: TGTGCCAGCTCGAGGGAGGGACCAAATCAGCCCCAGCATTTT. It translates to CASSREGPNQPQHF.

The chain couples TRBV18 to TRBJ2-1, with D tentatively TRBD2 (7 bases). Germline V CDR1 and CDR2: KGHSH, LQKENI. V lost 3 bases, J lost 0 bases, and 12 bases lay in between. CDR3 length equals 16 residues. Written as DNA, the CDR3 is TGTGCCAGCTCACCGGGGGGGCAGGGCTCCTACAATGAGCAGTTCTTC. Its protein is CASSPGGQGSYNEQFF.

The CDR3 loop is CASSPSGKWGDEQYV. In nucleotides, the CDR3 is TGTGCCAGTAGTCCCAGTGGGAAATGGGGGGACGAGCAGTACGTC. V gene TRBV19 combines with J gene TRBJ2-7; possible D gene TRBD2, 6 bases. V shed 5 bases and J shed 5 bases, with 19 bases lying between them. Germline V CDR1 and CDR2: LNHDA, SQIVND (reference sequence). The CDR3 extends over 15 amino acids.

The CDR3 DNA sequence: TGTGCCGGTAACGACGGGACGTCCTATGGCTACACCTTC. This sequence encodes CAGNDGTSYGYTF. The V gene is TRBV30, the J gene TRBJ1-2, with D possibly matching TRBD1 (5 bases). Germline V gene data show CDR1 as GTSNPN and CDR2 as SVGIG (reference sequence). This CDR3 has 13 residues. V shed 8 bases and J shed 4 bases, with 17 bases lying between them.

This clone came up once. This sequence joins TRBV9 and TRBJ2-1, with 9 bases identical to TRBD1. This CDR3 is built from 16 residues. Germline V gene data show CDR1 as SGDLS and CDR2 as YYNGEE. Trimming cost V 2 bases and J 1 base; bases outside gene matches: 4. This CDR3 is CASSVGDRASYNEQFF. CDR3 nucleotide sequence: TGTGCCAGCAGCGTCGGGGACAGGGCATCCTACAATGAGCAGTTCTTC.

This clone was recorded only once. The gene calls are TRBV9 and TRBJ1-1; no firm D call. V lost 0 bases, J lost 1 base, and 4 bases lay in between. CDR1 and CDR2 (germline): SGDLS, YYNGEE. This CDR3 spans 13 amino acids. For the CDR3, the DNA is TGTGCCAGCAGCGTAGGTTGGAACACTGAAGCTTTCTTT. Translation gives CASSVGWNTEAFF.

The CDR3 loop is CASSLVRGQETQYF. The CDR3 DNA follows: TGTGCCAGCAGCTTAGTGCGGGGGCAAGAGACCCAGTACTTC. This chain uses TRBV7-2 with TRBJ2-5, with TRBD2 matching over 7 bases. V lost 1 base and J lost 2; bases outside the gene matches: 1. The length of the CDR3 is 14 residues. In germline, CDR1 is SGHTA, CDR2 FQGNSA.

This clone has just a few counts. The rearrangement uses TRBV18 and TRBJ2-1; 7 positions agree with TRBD1. CDR1 KGHSH and CDR2 LQKENI come from the germline V gene. The CDR3 length is 16 residues. The V gene end was trimmed by 0 bases and the J gene end by 4 bases; junction bases not matched to a gene: 6. Here the CDR3 reads CASSPPATGLYNEQFF. Here the CDR3 DNA reads TGTGCCAGCTCACCACCCGCGACAGGGCTTTACAATGAGCAGTTCTTC.

This chain joins TRBV2 and TRBJ2-2; D may correspond to TRBD1 or TRBD2 (9 bases each). The V and J ends lost 6 bases and 3 bases respectively, with 17 bases between them. The CDR3 totals 16 residues. CDR1 and CDR2 (germline): SNHLY, FYNNEI. The CDR3 region is CASSSGGTGYTGELFF. The CDR3 nucleotides are TGTGCCAGCAGCAGCGGGGGGACAGGGTACACCGGGGAGCTGTTTTTT. The full variable domain, in which reference TRBV2 and TRBJ2-2 provide the parts outside the CDR3, is EPEVTQTPSHQVTQMGQEVILRCVPISNHLYFYWYRQILGQKVEFLVSFYNNEISEKSEIFDDQFSVERPDGSNFTLKIRSTKLEDSAMYFCASSSGGTGYTGELFFGEGSRLTVL.

V usage is TRBV12-2 and J usage is TRBJ2-7; the table's D call of TRBD2 was not tested on the DNA. TRBV12-2 is tagged as a pseudogene. The CDR3 runs to 17 residues. The CDR3 here is CASRTPGTSGGVGEQYV. CDR3 in DNA: TGTGCAAGTCGTACCCCCGGGACTAGCGGGGGGGTGGGGGAGCAGTACGTC.

The rearrangement links TRBV7-3 to TRBJ2-6, with 9 bases fitting TRBD1. This CDR3 comprises 19 residues. The germline CDR1 and CDR2 sequences are SGHTA and FQGTGA. V lost 1 base and J lost 0; bases outside the gene matches: 7. The CDR3: CASSLIDGTGPSGANVLTF. In DNA, the CDR3 is TGTGCCAGCAGCTTAATAGATGGGACAGGGCCCTCTGGGGCCAACGTCCTGACTTTC.

This chain uses TRBV19 with TRBJ1-2; 8 bases are shared with TRBD1. The V segment lost 5 bases and the J segment 3 bases; nucleotides outside the gene matches: 11. Germline assignment: CDR1 LNHDA and CDR2 SQIVND (reference sequence). The CDR3 is 16 residues long. Here the CDR3 reads CASSAARTGPHYGYTF. CDR3 nucleotide sequence: TGTGCCAGTAGTGCAGCTCGGACAGGGCCCCACTATGGCTACACCTTC.

The chain recombines TRBV7-8 with TRBJ2-5, with 14 bases fitting TRBD2. CDR3 length: 16 residues. Per germline, CDR1 SGHVS and CDR2 FQNEAQ. After removal of 4 bases from V and 7 bases from J, the junction contained 8 bases not matched to a gene. The CDR3 is CASSSSRLAGGLTQYF. The DNA of the CDR3 is TGTGCCAGCAGCTCCTCCCGACTAGCGGGGGGGCTGACCCAGTACTTC.

V and J are TRBV11-3 and TRBJ2-1, with TRBD2 matching 11 bases. After removal of 5 bases from V and 8 bases from J, the junction contained 5 bases not matched to a gene. The CDR3 contains 14 residues. The germline V gene encodes CDR1 SGHNT and CDR2 YENEEA. The CDR3 region is CASSDSGRDDEQFF. The CDR3 DNA follows: TGTGCCAGCAGCGATAGCGGGAGGGATGATGAGCAGTTCTTC.

The V call is TRBV7-2, the J call TRBJ1-2; TRBD1 matches 9 bases. CDR3 length: 15 residues. The germline gives CDR1 SGHTA, CDR2 FQGNSA. After removal of 3 bases from V and 3 bases from J, the junction contained 5 bases not matched to a gene. CDR3 DNA sequence: TGTGCCAGCAGCTTCCCAGACAGGGGGTACTATGGCTACACCTTC. Translated, it gives CASSFPDRGYYGYTF.

The chain joins TRBV13 to TRBJ1-5, with D possibly TRBD1 on 6 matching bases. This CDR3 spans 15 amino acids. The V gene's germline CDR1 is PRHDT and CDR2 FYEKMQ (reference sequence). Trimming stripped 5 bases from V and 2 bases from J, with 13 bases between. The CDR3 protein is CASSIQGSGNQPQHF. DNA for the CDR3: TGTGCCAGCAGCATTCAGGGGTCGGGCAATCAGCCCCAGCATTTT.